What follows describes a single T cell receptor beta chain. The data stem from a study of blood T cell repertoires in COVID-19. Looking at the study overall: Samples representing acute and convalescent COVID-19 were sourced from the United States, Italy and Spain. The analysed material was cDNA or gDNA that came from T cells, B-cell-depleted T cells, or PBMCs.

As handled by the study authors: Amplification from reference gene primers served as the basis for estimated nucleated cell counts. Some clones are missing from TCRdb's copy, which holds only in-frame ones; the method was immunoSEQ multiplex PCR. The V and J calls and clone size are taken from that table; D and trimming were inferred from the DNA. There are 250,000 to 300,000 clones in the sample; more than 70% occur only once, and 6.9% lies in the top ten. Sequencing was carried out using peripheral blood. The sequence came from a woman aged 30 to 39 who had recovered from COVID-19.

The CDR3 here is CASGLRDTEAFF. The CDR3 DNA reads as TGTGCTAGTGGTTTGCGGGACACTGAAGCTTTCTTT. The chain uses TRBV12-5 and TRBJ1-1, with D unclear. With 2 bases removed from V and 3 bases from J, the gap between germline ends came to 4 bases. CDR1 and CDR2 (germline): LGHNT, FRNRAP. The CDR3 has 12 amino acids.